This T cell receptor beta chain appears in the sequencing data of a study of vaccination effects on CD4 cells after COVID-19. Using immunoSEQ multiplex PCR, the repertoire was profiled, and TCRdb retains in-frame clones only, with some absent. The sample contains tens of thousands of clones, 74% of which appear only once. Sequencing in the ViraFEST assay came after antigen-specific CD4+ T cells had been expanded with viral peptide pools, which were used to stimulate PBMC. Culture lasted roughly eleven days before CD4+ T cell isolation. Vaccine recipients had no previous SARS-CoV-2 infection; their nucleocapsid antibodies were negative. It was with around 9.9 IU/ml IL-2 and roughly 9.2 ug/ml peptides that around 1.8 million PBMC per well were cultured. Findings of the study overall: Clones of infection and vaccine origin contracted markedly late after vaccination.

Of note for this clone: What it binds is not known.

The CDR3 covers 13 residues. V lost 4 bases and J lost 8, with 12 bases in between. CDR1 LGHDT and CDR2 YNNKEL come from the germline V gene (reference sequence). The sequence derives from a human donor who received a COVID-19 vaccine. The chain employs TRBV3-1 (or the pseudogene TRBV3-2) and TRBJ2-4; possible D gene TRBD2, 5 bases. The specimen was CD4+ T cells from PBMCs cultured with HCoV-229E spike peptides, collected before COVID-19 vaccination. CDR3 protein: CASSPGERHIQYF. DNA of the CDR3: TGTGCCAGCAGCCCCGGCGAGCGGCACATTCAGTACTTC.